Sequencing of this T cell receptor (beta chain) was carried out in a study of blood T cell repertoires in COVID-19 (dated by TCRdb to between 2020 and 2021). For the wider study: The collaborator samples originated in the United States, Italy and Spain and spanned the acute and convalescent phases of COVID-19. The material from the prospective study consisted of cDNA or gDNA derived from T cells, B-cell-depleted T cells, or PBMCs. Deeply sampled blood TCRbeta repertoires from subjects exposed to, actively infected with, or recovered from COVID-19 were included in the dataset. A freely available public database, intended as a resource for researchers studying the immune response to SARS-CoV-2, is where the repertoires were released. Samples were obtained from the ongoing ImmuneRACE study (first 160 participants) and from about 1,300 subjects provided by 6 global collaborators. A de-identified subject ID, COVID-19 status, age in years and sex were almost always included in the sample metadata. Where available, HLA class I and class II types were obtained from metadata supplied by the sample provider rather than from assay-based typing.

Counted from cysteine to phenylalanine, this CDR3 has 14 amino acids. Of all the DNA, just the CDR3 is kept, 42 bases in frame from base 1. V loses 1 base of germline sequence and J loses 8 bases, and the interval between the two ends is 14 bases. As encoded in the germline V gene, CDR1 is SGHVS while CDR2 is FQNEAQ. Findings and caveats that apply to the study as a whole: The amount of clinical and demographic metadata varied by source and participant and was provided uncurated.

TCRbeta CDR3 regions were amplified from genomic DNA using the immunoSEQ Assay, a bias-controlled multiplex PCR. The paper's data handling went like this. The number of nucleated cells in each sample was estimated by amplification of reference gene primers within the assay. Sequence reads were collapsed and filtered to measure the absolute abundance of every unique TCRbeta CDR3 rearrangement. For each sample, productive Simpson clonality was calculated as the square root of Simpson's diversity index over productive rearrangements. In its TCRdb copy, this immuneACCESS table keeps in-frame sequences only and misses some clones. Where compared with another copy, unresolved V genes explain less than half of these, and the others have no known cause. The DNA gave D and trimming, while V, J and clone size come from that table. This sample has 25,000 or so clones in its table, and approximately 94% of those were observed once. The ten biggest clones cover 4% of the sample.

Collaborating institutions collected whole blood in K2EDTA tubes following their own protocols. For TCRbeta analysis, collaborators shipped samples as frozen whole blood, isolated PBMCs, or DNA extracted from either of those sample types. A word on this clone: It lacks a known antigen. The input lacks base qualities; no much larger clone sits a single base away.

Sequencing was performed on peripheral blood. The origin of this receptor is a woman between 45 and 60 years old with active COVID-19. The chain is assembled from TRBV7-8 and TRBJ1-1; too little of a D gene remains to name it. The CDR3 region: CASSLVGGQTEAFF. In nucleotides, the sequence is TGTGCCAGCAGCTTAGTGGGCGGGCAGACCGAAGCTTTCTTT.